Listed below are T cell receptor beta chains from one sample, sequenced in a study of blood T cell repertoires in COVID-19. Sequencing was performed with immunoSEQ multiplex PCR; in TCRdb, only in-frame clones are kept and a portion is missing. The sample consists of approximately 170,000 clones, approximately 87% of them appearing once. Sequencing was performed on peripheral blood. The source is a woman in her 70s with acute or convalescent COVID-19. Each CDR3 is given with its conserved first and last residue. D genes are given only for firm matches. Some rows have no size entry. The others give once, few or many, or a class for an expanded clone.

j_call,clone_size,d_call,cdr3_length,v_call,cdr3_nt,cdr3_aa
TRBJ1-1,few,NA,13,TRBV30,TGTGCCTGGTCTCCACGACAGATCACTGAAGCTTTCTTT,CAWSPRQITEAFF
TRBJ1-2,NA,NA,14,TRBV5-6,TGTGCCAGCAGCTTGGCCCGCCCCCACCGGGGCTACACCTTC,CASSLARPHRGYTF
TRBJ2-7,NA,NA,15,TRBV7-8,TGTGCCAGCAGCTTAGAACAGGCGTCATCCTACGAGCAGTACTTC,CASSLEQASSYEQYF
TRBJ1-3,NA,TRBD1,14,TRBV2,TGTGCCAGTGGGTTCGGGACAGGAAGAAACACCATATATTTT,CASGFGTGRNTIYF
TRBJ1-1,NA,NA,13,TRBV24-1,TGTGCCACCAGTGATTTGAGCGAAACTGAAGCTTTCTTT,CATSDLSETEAFF
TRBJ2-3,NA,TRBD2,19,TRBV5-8,TGTGCCAGCAGCTTCCATGCGGGGACTAGCGGGGGGCTCACAGATACGCAGTATTTT,CASSFHAGTSGGLTDTQYF
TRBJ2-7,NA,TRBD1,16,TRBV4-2,TGTGCCAGCAGCCAAGACGGGACAGCGAGCTCCTACGAGCAGTACTTC,CASSQDGTASSYEQYF
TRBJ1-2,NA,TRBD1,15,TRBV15,TGTGCCACCAGCAGAGACCCGGGACAGGGGGTTGGCTACACCTTC,CATSRDPGQGVGYTF
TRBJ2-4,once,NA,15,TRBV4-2,TGTGCCAGCAGCCAACCACAGGTGGCCAAAAACATTCAGTACTTC,CASSQPQVAKNIQYF
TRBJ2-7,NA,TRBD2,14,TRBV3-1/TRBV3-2,TGTGCCAGCAGCAAGACTAGCGCATCCTACGAGCAGTACTTC,CASSKTSASYEQYF
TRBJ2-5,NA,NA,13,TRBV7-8,TGTGCCAGCAGCTCCTCCAACTTAGAGACCCAGTACTTC,CASSSSNLETQYF
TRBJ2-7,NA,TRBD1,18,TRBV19,TGTGCCAGTAGTATAGCCCCAGGACAGGGAGGAAGGCGGGCCGAGCAGTACTTC,CASSIAPGQGGRRAEQYF
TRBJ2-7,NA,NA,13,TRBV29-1,TGCAGCGTACCCACGAGGGACAAATACGAGCAGTACTTC,CSVPTRDKYEQYF
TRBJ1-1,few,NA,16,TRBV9,TGTGCCAGCAGCGTAGCTCCCCAAGGGGCGTACACTGAAGCTTTCTTT,CASSVAPQGAYTEAFF
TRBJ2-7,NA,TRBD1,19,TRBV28,TGTGCCAGCAGTTTAGAACTTTTAAAGGACAGGCCGATCTCCTACGAGCAGTACTTC,CASSLELLKDRPISYEQYF
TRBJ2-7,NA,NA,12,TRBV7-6,TGTGCCAGCAGCCAGGGTACCTACGAGCAGTACTTC,CASSQGTYEQYF
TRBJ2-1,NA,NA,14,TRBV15,TGTGCCACCAGCAGCCGCGGGACAGTCCATGAGCAGTTCTTC,CATSSRGTVHEQFF
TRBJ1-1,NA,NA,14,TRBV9,TGTGCCAGCAGCGTAACAGTCGAGAGTCGGGAAGCTTTCTTT,CASSVTVESREAFF
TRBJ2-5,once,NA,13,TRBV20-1,TGCAGTGCTAGTGACGACAGGCAAGAGACCCAGTACTTC,CSASDDRQETQYF
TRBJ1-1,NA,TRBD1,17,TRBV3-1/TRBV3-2,TGTGCCAGCAGCCAAGATCGAGGGCATCACAGGGGGCCAGGGGCTTTCTTT,CASSQDRGHHRGPGAFF
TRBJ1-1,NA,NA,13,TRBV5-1,TGCGCCAGCAGCCAGACGACAGACACTGAAGCTTTCTTT,CASSQTTDTEAFF
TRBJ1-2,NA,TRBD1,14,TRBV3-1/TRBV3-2,TGTGCCAGCAGCCAAGATTTGACAGGGAATGGCTACACCTTC,CASSQDLTGNGYTF
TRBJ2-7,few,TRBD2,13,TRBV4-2,TGTGCCAGCAGCCAAGATACCGGACTAGTCTCGGACTTC,CASSQDTGLVSDF
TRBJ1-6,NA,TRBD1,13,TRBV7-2,TGTGCCAGTAGCCAGGGGGCACGTCCACCCCTCCACTTT,CASSQGARPPLHF
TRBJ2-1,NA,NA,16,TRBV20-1,TGCAGTGCTAGTATGATTGGTTTGGGGAGCTACAATGAGCAGTTCTTC,CSASMIGLGSYNEQFF
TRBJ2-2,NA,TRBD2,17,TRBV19,TGTGCCAGTAGTAAGGGACTATTAGGTTGGAACACCGGGGAGCTGTTTTTT,CASSKGLLGWNTGELFF
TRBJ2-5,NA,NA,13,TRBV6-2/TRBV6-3,TGTGCCAGCAGTTTCGGCAGGGTGGAGACCCAGTACTTC,CASSFGRVETQYF
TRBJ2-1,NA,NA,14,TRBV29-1,TGCAGCGTTGAAAAGGCAGGGCAGGTCAATGAGCAGTTCTTC,CSVEKAGQVNEQFF
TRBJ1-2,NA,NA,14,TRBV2,TGTGCCAGCAGTGAACAGGGAGGTTACTATGGCTACACCTTC,CASSEQGGYYGYTF
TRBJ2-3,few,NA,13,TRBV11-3,TGTGCCAGCAGCTCGCGGAGTTCCGATACGCAGTATTTT,CASSSRSSDTQYF
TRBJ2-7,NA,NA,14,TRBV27,TGTGCCAGCAGTTTAGGAAGGGGTCTCTACGAGCAGTACTTC,CASSLGRGLYEQYF
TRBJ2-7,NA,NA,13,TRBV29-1,TGCAGCGTTGAGGGCCGGGGCTCCTACGAGCAGTACTTC,CSVEGRGSYEQYF
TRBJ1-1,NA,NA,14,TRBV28,TGTGCCAGCAGGCAGAGGGGGGGTTACACTGAAGCTTTCTTT,CASRQRGGYTEAFF
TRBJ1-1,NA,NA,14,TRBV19,TGTGCCAGTAGTACCCAAACGGGACAAGAAGGGGCTTTCTTT,CASSTQTGQEGAFF
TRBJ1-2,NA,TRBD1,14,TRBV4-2,TGTGCCAGCAGGCCACAGGGGTTCGAGGGTGGCTACACCTTC,CASRPQGFEGGYTF
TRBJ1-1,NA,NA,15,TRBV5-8,TGTGCCAGCAGCCCGTGGGCAGGGCTGAACACTGAAGCTTTCTTT,CASSPWAGLNTEAFF
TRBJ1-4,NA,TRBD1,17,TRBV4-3,TGCGCCAGCAGCCAAGAAGGACCCGGGACAGGGTTCGGAAAACTGTTTTTT,CASSQEGPGTGFGKLFF
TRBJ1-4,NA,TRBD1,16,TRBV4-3,TGCGCCAGCAGCCCTGGACAGGGCGATTTCCTTGAAAAACTGTTTTTT,CASSPGQGDFLEKLFF
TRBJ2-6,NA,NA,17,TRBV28,TGTGCCAGCAGTCCTATTCCCGGGAACGTGGGGGCCAACGTCCTGACTTTC,CASSPIPGNVGANVLTF
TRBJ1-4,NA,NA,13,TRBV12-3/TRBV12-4,TGTGCCAGTAGGACAAGTGGTTATGAAAAACTGTTTTTT,CASRTSGYEKLFF
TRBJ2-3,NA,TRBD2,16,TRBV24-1,TGTGCCACCAGTACAAGACTAGCGGGAGGAACAGATGCGCAGTATTTT,CATSTRLAGGTDAQYF
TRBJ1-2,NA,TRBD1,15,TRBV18,TGTGCCAGCTCACCACTTCCCGGACAGGGATCCGGCTACACCTTC,CASSPLPGQGSGYTF
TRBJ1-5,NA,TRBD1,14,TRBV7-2,TGTGCCAGCAGCCCAGGACAGGTTTCACAGCCCCAGCATTTT,CASSPGQVSQPQHF
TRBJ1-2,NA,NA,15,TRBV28,TGTGCCAGCAGTTCCCCCGCGGGAGCTAACTATGGCTACACCTTC,CASSSPAGANYGYTF
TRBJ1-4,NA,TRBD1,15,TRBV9,TGTGCCAGCAACTCCGGGACAGGGTATAGGGAAAAACTGTTTTTT,CASNSGTGYREKLFF
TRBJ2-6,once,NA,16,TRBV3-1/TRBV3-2,TGTGCCAGCTGTCCCGGGGGAACCACTGGGGCCAACGTCCTGACTTTC,CASCPGGTTGANVLTF
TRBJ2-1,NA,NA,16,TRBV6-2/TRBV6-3,TGTGCCAGCAGTTACTCGGCAGGGTGGGCTCACAATGAGCAGTTCTTC,CASSYSAGWAHNEQFF
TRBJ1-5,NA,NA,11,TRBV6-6,TGTGCCAGCGGGGGGGGTCAGCCCCAGCATTTT,CASGGGQPQHF
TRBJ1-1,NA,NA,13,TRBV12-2,TGTGCAAGTCGCTTAATGGGACAGGGTGAAGCTTTCTTT,CASRLMGQGEAFF
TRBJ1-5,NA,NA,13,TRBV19,TGTGCCAGCGATACAGGGATGGGTCAGCCCCAGCATTTT,CASDTGMGQPQHF
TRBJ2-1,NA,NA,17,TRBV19,TGTGCCAGTAGTATCGGAGGAGTGGGCGGGCCCCCAAATGAGCAGTTCTTC,CASSIGGVGGPPNEQFF
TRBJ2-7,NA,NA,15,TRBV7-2,TGTGCCAGCAGCTCCAATCGGCAGGCCCTATACGAGCAGTACTTC,CASSSNRQALYEQYF
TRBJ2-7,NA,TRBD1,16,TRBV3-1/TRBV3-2,TGTGCCAGCAGCCCCCCGCCAGGGGGCACTCCCTACGAGCAGTACTTC,CASSPPPGGTPYEQYF
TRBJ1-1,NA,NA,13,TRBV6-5,TGTGCCAGCATTCAACAGGGTAACACTGAAGCTTTCTTT,CASIQQGNTEAFF
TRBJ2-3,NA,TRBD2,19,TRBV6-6,TGTGCCAGCAGTCATTCGGGGGAGATAGCGGGAGTTTCAACAGATACGCAGTATTTT,CASSHSGEIAGVSTDTQYF
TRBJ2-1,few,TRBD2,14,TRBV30,TGTGCCTGGAGTAATAGCGGGGGGGCAAATGAGCAGTTCTTC,CAWSNSGGANEQFF
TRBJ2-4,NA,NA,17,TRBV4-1,TGCGCCAGCAGCCAGATCCTACTAGCGGACAGGAAAAACATTCAGTACTTC,CASSQILLADRKNIQYF
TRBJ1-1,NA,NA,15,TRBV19,TGTGCCAGCAACCTGGAGGCAGGGGCTTACACTGAAGCTTTCTTT,CASNLEAGAYTEAFF
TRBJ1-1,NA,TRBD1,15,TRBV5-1,TGCGCCAGCAGCGAGTATGTAACAGGGGGCACTGAAGCTTTCTTT,CASSEYVTGGTEAFF